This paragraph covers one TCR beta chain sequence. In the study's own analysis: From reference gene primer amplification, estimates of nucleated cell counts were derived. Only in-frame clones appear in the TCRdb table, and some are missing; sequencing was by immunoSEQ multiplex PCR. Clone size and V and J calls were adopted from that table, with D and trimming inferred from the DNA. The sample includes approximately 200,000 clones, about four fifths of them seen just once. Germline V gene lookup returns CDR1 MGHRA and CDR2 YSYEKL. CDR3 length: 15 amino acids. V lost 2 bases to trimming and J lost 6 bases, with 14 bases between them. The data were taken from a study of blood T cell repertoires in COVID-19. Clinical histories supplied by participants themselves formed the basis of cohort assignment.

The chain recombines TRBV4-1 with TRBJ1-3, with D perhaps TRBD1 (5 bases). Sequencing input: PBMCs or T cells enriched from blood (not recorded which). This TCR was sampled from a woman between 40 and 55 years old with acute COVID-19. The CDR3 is CASSQRGTLENTIYF. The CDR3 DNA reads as TGCGCCAGCAGCCAACGCGGGACCTTGGAAAACACCATATATTTT.